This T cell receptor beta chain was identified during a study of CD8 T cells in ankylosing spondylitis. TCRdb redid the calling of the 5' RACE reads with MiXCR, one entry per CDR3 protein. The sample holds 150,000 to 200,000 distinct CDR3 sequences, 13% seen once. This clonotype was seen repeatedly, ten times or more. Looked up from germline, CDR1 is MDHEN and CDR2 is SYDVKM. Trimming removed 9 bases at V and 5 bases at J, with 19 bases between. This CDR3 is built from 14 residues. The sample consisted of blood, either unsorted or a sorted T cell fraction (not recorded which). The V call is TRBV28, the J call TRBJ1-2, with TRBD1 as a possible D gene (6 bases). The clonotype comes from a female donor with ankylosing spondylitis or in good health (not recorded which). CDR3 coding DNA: TGTGCCAGTCTAGAGGGCCAGGGGAGATATGGCTACACCTTC. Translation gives CASLEGQGRYGYTF.